The following is a T cell receptor (beta chain) sequence with its context. The primer mix had 60 Vbeta and 13 Jbeta primers. Clones were read by immunoSEQ multiplex PCR, and TCRdb kept only the in-frame ones, dropping some. The sample consists of some 200,000 clones, about 9% of them appearing once. The sample belongs to a study of cytomegalovirus exposure and HLA in healthy donors. Donors counted as nominally healthy when sampled, yet unrecorded immune exposures were likely. Per the germline V gene, CDR1 is MNHNS and CDR2 is SASEGT. V shed 4 bases and J shed 0 bases, with 13 bases lying between them. This CDR3 contains 16 residues.

The V and J genes are TRBV6-1 and TRBJ1-5; D is undetermined. The sequenced material came from PBMCs. This receptor was taken from a young woman in good health and CMV-seropositive. The CDR3 is CASSGMGRHSNQPQHF. DNA of the CDR3: TGTGCCAGCAGTGGCATGGGTAGACATAGCAATCAGCCCCAGCATTTT.